What follows are 8 T cell receptor beta chains derived from one specimen sequenced in a study of blood T cell repertoires in COVID-19. Clones were read by immunoSEQ multiplex PCR, and TCRdb kept only the in-frame ones, dropping some. Altogether about 200,000 clones are present, around 84% being singletons, with the ten largest covering roughly 5%. Material: peripheral blood. The receptors shown here come from a woman older than 75 with acute or convalescent COVID-19.

The genes are TRBV5-1 and TRBJ2-5, with 10 bases identical to TRBD1. Germline V CDR1 and CDR2: SGHRS, YFSETQ. The CDR3 is made up of 14 amino acids. V was pared by 4 bases and J by 5 bases, with 5 bases of the junction left unmatched. CDR3 residues: CASSMTGGAETQYF. CDR3 nucleotide sequence: TGCGCCAGCAGCATGACAGGGGGCGCGGAGACCCAGTACTTC.

A single count supports this clone. The chain joins TRBV11-2 to TRBJ2-7, with 9 bases identical to TRBD2. This CDR3 region has 14 residues. Germline assignment: CDR1 SGHAT and CDR2 FQNNGV. Trimming removed 3 bases from V and 3 bases from J; junction bases left unmatched: 3. CDR3 sequence: CASSLSGRLYEQYF. In nucleotides, the CDR3 is TGTGCCAGCAGCTTGAGCGGGAGGCTCTACGAGCAGTACTTC.

The chain employs TRBV15 and TRBJ2-5, with 7 bases that match TRBD1. Germline CDR1 reads LNHNV; CDR2 reads YYDKDF (reference sequence). There are 16 residues in the CDR3. The J segment lost 6 bases and the V segment lost 1 base, leaving 11 bases of the junction unmatched. CDR3 sequence: CATSRGYKQGEQTQYF. Written as DNA, the CDR3 is TGTGCCACCAGCAGAGGCTATAAGCAGGGGGAGCAGACCCAGTACTTC. Drawing the rest from reference TRBV15 and TRBJ2-5, the complete variable domain is DAMVIQNPRYQVTQFGKPVTLSCSQTLNHNVMYWYQQKSSQAPKLLFHYYDKDFNNEADTPDNFQSRRPNTSFCFLDIRSPGLGDTAMYLCATSRGYKQGEQTQYFGPGTRLLVL.

The chain is built from TRBV7-2 and TRBJ1-1; weak D call: TRBD1 (6 bases). Germline lookup yields CDR1 SGHTA and CDR2 FQGNSA. Trimming removed 1 base at V and 5 bases at J, with 14 bases between. The CDR3 has 15 amino acids. For the CDR3, the DNA is TGTGCCAGCAGCTTAGGAGGGGGTAGTAAGACTGAAGCTTTCTTT. Translation gives CASSLGGGSKTEAFF.

The gene calls are TRBV2 and TRBJ1-5; D remains unclear. There are 13 residues in the CDR3. V gave up 4 bases and J gave up 5 bases, with 9 bases separating them. CDR1 is SNHLY and CDR2 is FYNNEI in the germline V gene. For the CDR3, the DNA is TGTGCCAGCAGTGCGGAAGGAGATCAGCCCCAGCATTTT. It is translated as CASSAEGDQPQHF.

The rearrangement joins TRBV6-5 to TRBJ1-1; TRBD1 aligns across 7 bases. The V and J ends lost 11 bases and 2 bases, in that order; junction bases with no gene match: 5. CDR1 MNHEY and CDR2 SVGAGI come from the germline V gene. The CDR3 has 12 amino acids. The CDR3 DNA reads as TGTGCCGGTCGGACAGGAAACACTGAAGCTTTCTTT. It specifies CAGRTGNTEAFF.

V gene TRBV18 combines with J gene TRBJ2-7; a weak D match, TRBD1 (5 bases). There are 14 residues in the CDR3. Germline values: CDR1 KGHSH, CDR2 LQKENI. V lost 2 bases and J 2 bases, leaving 10 bases between the germline ends. For the CDR3, the DNA is TGTGCCAGCTCACCAGGACGACAGACCTACGAGCAGTACTTC. This codes for CASSPGRQTYEQYF.

The J gene is TRBJ1-1, the V gene TRBV6-6; no definite D call. This CDR3 spans 13 amino acids. Trimming left V 4 bases short and J 1 base short, with 7 bases between. Germline V gene data show CDR1 as MNHNY and CDR2 as SVGAGI (reference sequence). The CDR3 sequence is CASSLFQNTEAFF. The CDR3 DNA reads as TGTGCCAGCAGTTTGTTCCAGAACACTGAAGCTTTCTTT.